A single sample is the source of the 26 T cell receptor beta chains below, sequenced in a study of tumor and adjacent non-tumor tissue in lung cancer. This sample's RNA came from whole unsorted tissue. Three rounds of nested PCR, following a modified ARM-PCR protocol, produced the TCRbeta library. MiXCR, run by TCRdb on the multiplex PCR reads, gives a single entry per CDR3 protein. The table includes some 120,000 distinct CDR3 sequences, 66% detected once. Sequenced material: lung tumor tissue. The receptors stem from a man younger than 40 with non-small cell lung cancer.

Points on this clonotype: A much larger clone lies one base from this, so it may be a read error. The V call is TRBV29-1, the J call TRBJ2-2; TRBD2 matches at 16 bases. CDR1 SQVTM and CDR2 ANQGSEA come from the germline V gene. Unmatched junction bases numbered 8, after V lost 8 bases and J lost 2 bases. This CDR3 has 17 residues. CDR3 sequence reads: CSIEGLAGGGNTGELFF. CDR3 nucleotide sequence: TGCAGCATCGAGGGACTAGCGGGGGGGGGTAACACCGGGGAGCTGTTTTTT.

As to this clonotype: The junction differs from germline at one of its ends, possibly a read error. The V and J genes are TRBV4-1 and TRBJ1-3; D call uncertain. This CDR3 is built from 15 residues. In germline, CDR1 is MGHRA, CDR2 YSYEKL. The CDR3 nucleotides read TGCGCCAGCAGCCAAGAAGGACTCTTTGGATACACCATATATTTT. It is translated as CASSQEGLFGYTIYF.

The CDR3 spells CASSDRVEQPQHF. The CDR3 coding sequence is TGTGCCAGCAGTGACAGGGTAGAGCAGCCCCAGCATTTT. The chain recombines TRBV6-2 or TRBV6-3 with TRBJ1-5, with TRBD1 identical over 7 bases. This CDR3 spans 13 amino acids. Unmatched junction bases numbered 5, after V lost 5 bases and J lost 7 bases. Germline V CDR1 and CDR2: MNHEY, SVGEGT.

Comment on this clonotype: This may come from a read error, since a much larger clone is one base off. In DNA, the CDR3 is TGCAGTGCTAGGAGTGTGGGGGGGACCCAGTACTTC. Amino acids: CSARSVGGTQYF. The V call is TRBV20-1, the J call TRBJ2-5, with a tentative D call TRBD2 (6 bases). V was cut by 3 bases and J by 7 bases, with 12 bases left in between. The CDR3 is 12 residues long. Germline loops: CDR1 DFQATT, CDR2 SNEGSKA (reference sequence).

This clonotype was seen ten or more times. This chain links TRBV11-3 with TRBJ2-5; 9 nucleotides match TRBD1. The length of the CDR3 is 18 residues. The germline CDR1 and CDR2 sequences are SGHNT and YENEEA. J gave up 3 bases and V 5 bases, and 16 bases lay outside the gene matches. The CDR3, as DNA: TGTGCCAGCAGCCCAATCCATCCGGGACAGGGCAACGAAGAGACCCAGTACTTC. Translation: CASSPIHPGQGNEETQYF.

This clonotype has ten or more counts. V and J are TRBV20-1 and TRBJ1-4; D unclear. The CDR3 covers 14 residues. In germline, CDR1 is DFQATT, CDR2 SNEGSKA (reference sequence). Trimming removed 0 bases from V and 3 bases from J, with 8 bases in between. CDR3 nucleotide sequence: TGCAGTGCTAGAGAGGGAGCGGCTAATGAAAAACTGTTTTTT. Protein sequence: CSAREGAANEKLFF.

On this clonotype itself: A read error may produce the germline difference seen at one junction end. The genes are TRBV6-5 and TRBJ2-1, with D possibly matching TRBD2 (5 bases). This CDR3 is 17 amino acids long. The germline gives CDR1 MNHEY, CDR2 SVGAGI. The CDR3 sequence: CAGSYSPVPAPSGLQFF. Here the CDR3 DNA reads TGTGCCGGCAGTTACTCTCCGGTGCCAGCCCCGAGCGGCCTGCAGTTCTTC.

With regard to this clonotype: One junction end disagrees with the germline gene, perhaps due to a read error. This chain joins TRBV4-3 and TRBJ1-1, with D unclear. This CDR3 contains 14 residues. Germline CDR1 reads LGHNA; CDR2 reads YSLEER. The CDR3 protein is CASSQDMWLTEALF. CDR3 nucleotide sequence: TGCGCCAGTAGCCAAGACATGTGGCTCACTGAAGCTTTATTT.

On this clonotype: The junction shows a germline mismatch at one end, possibly a read error. The chain is built from TRBV12-3 or TRBV12-4 and TRBJ1-5; no reliable D call. This CDR3 contains 16 residues. CDR3 coding DNA: TGTGCCACCAGTTTGAGCCCACTTAGGAGCAATCAGCCCCAGCATTTT. Its translation is CATSLSPLRSNQPQHF.

Regarding this clonotype: A much larger clone sits a single nucleotide away, making a read error possible. Because it lacks the conserved phenylalanine or tryptophan at the end, this CDR3 is likely a read error. This chain links TRBV12-3 or TRBV12-4 with TRBJ2-5, with 8 positions matching TRBD2. This CDR3 is 15 amino acids long. The junction had 4 bases not matched to a gene; V was cut back by 1 base and J by 3 bases. The CDR3 DNA follows: TGTGCCAGCAGTTTAGGGCTAGCGGGTAAAGAGACCCAGTACTGC. It yields the protein CASSLGLAGKETQYC.

For this clonotype: A much larger clonotype is one base distant, so this may be a read error. The gene calls are TRBV29-1 and TRBJ1-1, with D possibly matching TRBD1 (5 bases). Germline V gives CDR1 SQVTM, CDR2 ANQGSEA. The CDR3 is 11 residues long. This chain's CDR3 is CSVPREGVDQF. The CDR3 coding sequence is TGCAGCGTTCCCCGGGAAGGGGTTGACCAATTT.

In regard to this clonotype: One end of the junction varies from germline; a read error may be responsible. The V gene is TRBV12-3 or TRBV12-4, the J gene TRBJ2-1; tentatively, D is TRBD1 (6 bases). This CDR3 region has 15 residues. CDR3 in DNA: TGTGCCAGCAGTCCCTCAGGGGACGGAAACAACGAGCAGTTCTTC. This translates into CASSPSGDGNNEQFF.

This clonotype appeared many times. The gene calls are TRBV20-1 and TRBJ1-5; 7 nucleotides align to TRBD1. V lost 3 bases to trimming and J lost 7 bases; unmatched junction nucleotides: 15. Germline CDR1 is DFQATT and CDR2 is SNEGSKA (reference sequence). This CDR3 has 16 amino acids. This CDR3 reads CSASPGGLLTGQPQHF. The CDR3 coding sequence is TGCAGTGCTAGTCCAGGGGGACTTTTGACGGGCCAGCCCCAGCATTTT.

This clonotype came up a few times. The chain combines TRBV4-1 with TRBJ2-3, with D maybe TRBD2 (7 bases). The V end was cut by 1 base, the J end by 4 bases, with 18 bases between. The CDR3 is 17 amino acids. Per germline, CDR1 MGHRA and CDR2 YSYEKL. The CDR3 loop reads CASSQVGEGGSADTQYF. Here the CDR3 DNA reads TGCGCCAGCAGCCAAGTGGGGGAGGGGGGAAGTGCAGATACGCAGTATTTT.

With respect to this clonotype: At one of its ends the junction is not consistent with the germline gene, which may arise from a read error. The chain employs TRBV11-2 and TRBJ1-2; TRBD1 might be the D (5 bases). Germline V gene lookup returns CDR1 SGHAT and CDR2 FQNNGV. The CDR3 has 13 residues. CDR3 DNA sequence: TGTGCCAGTAGCTTAGAGGGGTTGAATGGCTACATCTTC. It is translated as CASSLEGLNGYIF. Drawing the rest from reference TRBV11-2 and TRBJ1-2, the complete variable domain is EAGVAQSPRYKIIEKRQSVAFWCNPISGHATLYWYQQILGQGPKLLIQFQNNGVVDDSQLPKDRFSAERLKGVDSTLKIQPAKLEDSAVYLCASSLEGLNGYIFGSGTRLTVV.

This clonotype was detected ten times or more. The chain couples TRBV6-1 to TRBJ2-1; D call uncertain. Germline CDR1 and CDR2: MNHNS and SASEGT. There are 14 residues in the CDR3. Deletions cut 4 bases from V and 3 bases from J, with 10 bases between. Here the CDR3 reads CASSGLTIYNEQFF. In DNA form, the CDR3 reads TGTGCCAGCAGTGGGTTGACGATCTACAATGAGCAGTTCTTC.

Comments on this clonotype: Compared with germline, one end of the junction differs, possibly owing to a read error. The V and J genes are TRBV4-1 and TRBJ2-7; D is undetermined. Per the germline V gene, CDR1 is MGHRA and CDR2 is YSYEKL. This CDR3 has 15 amino acids. DNA for the CDR3: TGCGCCAGCAGCCTAGGCGGCGATAGCTCCTATGAGCAGTACTTC. Translation gives CASSLGGDSSYEQYF.

A note on this clonotype: At one boundary the junction diverges from the germline segment, which might be a read error. The CDR3 region has the DNA TGTACCAGCAGTTTAGGTCGCGTAGCGGGGGGAGAGACCCAGTACTTC. Protein: CTSSLGRVAGGETQYF. The chain has TRBV12-3 or TRBV12-4 and TRBJ2-5; 10 bases align to TRBD2. The CDR3 covers 16 residues.

This clonotype was recorded only once. An end of the junction does not agree with germline; a read error may underlie this. The chain recombines TRBV7-9 with TRBJ2-2; D perhaps matches TRBD2 (6 bases). This CDR3 is 12 amino acids long. CDR1 and CDR2 (germline): SEHNR, FQNEAQ (reference sequence). CDR3 region: CAGSGGAGELFF. The DNA of the CDR3 is TGTGCCGGCAGCGGCGGGGCCGGGGAGCTGTTTTTT.

A note on this clonotype: A much bigger clone sits one base away, suggesting this may be a read error. This sequence joins TRBV6-2 or TRBV6-3 and TRBJ1-2, with TRBD1 as a possible D gene (5 bases). This CDR3 is built from 14 residues. Per germline, CDR1 MNHEY and CDR2 SVGEGT. V gave up 10 bases and J gave up 6 bases, with 21 bases separating them. CDR3 sequence (DNA): TGTGCCACCAGGCCAGGCGGCGACAGCGATGGCTACACCTTC. This translates into CATRPGGDSDGYTF.

This clonotype has a single count. The J gene is TRBJ2-7, the V gene TRBV29-1; the match to TRBD2 covers 10 bases. The CDR3 has 14 amino acids. Trimming removed 5 bases from V and 5 bases from J; junction bases left unmatched: 9. CDR1 is SQVTM and CDR2 is ANQGSEA in the germline V gene. The CDR3 nucleotides read TGCAGCGTTACATTAGGCCTAGCGGGAGACGAGCAGTACTTC. Encoded protein: CSVTLGLAGDEQYF.

This clonotype was seen a handful of times. This may stem from a read error, because a much larger clone lies one nucleotide away. This chain connects TRBV10-3 to TRBJ2-7; possibly TRBD1 for D (8 bases). The CDR3 sequence is 12 residues long. Germline V gene data show CDR1 as ENHRY and CDR2 as SYGVKD. V lost 10 bases to trimming and J lost 3 bases, with 13 bases between them. CDR3 sequence: CATQGGYYEQYF. As DNA, the CDR3 is TGTGCCACACAGGGGGGGTACTACGAGCAGTACTTC.

Points on this clonotype: A much bigger clone sits one base away, suggesting this may be a read error. The chain joins TRBV12-3 or TRBV12-4 to TRBJ2-5, with D perhaps TRBD1 or TRBD2 (5 bases each). The CDR3 totals 15 residues. V was shortened by 1 base and J by 2 bases, with 11 bases between the two germline ends. CDR3 nucleotide sequence: TGTGCCAGCAGTTTAGTGGGGACCTCACAAGAGACCCAGTACTTC. It is translated as CASSLVGTSQETQYF.

Of note for this clonotype: A much larger clone lies one base from this, so it may be a read error. The chain has TRBV20-1 and TRBJ2-3; D is ambiguous. The CDR3 covers 13 residues. CDR1 is DFQATT and CDR2 is SNEGSKA in the germline V gene (reference sequence). The CDR3, as DNA: TGCAGTGCTAGAGTGGCGGCCCTAGATCCGCAGTATTTT. Amino acids: CSARVAALDPQYF.

In regard to this clonotype: This may stem from a read error, because a much larger clone lies one nucleotide away. The chain links TRBV4-3 to TRBJ2-7; D call uncertain. The CDR3 sequence is 14 residues long. From germline, CDR1 is LGHNA and CDR2 YSLEER. The CDR3 bases are TGCGCCAGCATCCAAGATTACCTGAACTACGAGCAGTACTTC. It codes for CASIQDYLNYEQYF.

Concerning this clonotype itself: At one of its ends the junction is not consistent with the germline gene, which may arise from a read error. V and J are TRBV11-2 and TRBJ1-4; no clear D. CDR3 length: 15 amino acids. Germline lookup yields CDR1 SGHAT and CDR2 FQNNGV. This CDR3 reads CASSLQEYTGEKRFF. CDR3 coding DNA: TGTGCCAGCAGCTTACAAGAATACACCGGGGAGAAACGGTTTTTT.